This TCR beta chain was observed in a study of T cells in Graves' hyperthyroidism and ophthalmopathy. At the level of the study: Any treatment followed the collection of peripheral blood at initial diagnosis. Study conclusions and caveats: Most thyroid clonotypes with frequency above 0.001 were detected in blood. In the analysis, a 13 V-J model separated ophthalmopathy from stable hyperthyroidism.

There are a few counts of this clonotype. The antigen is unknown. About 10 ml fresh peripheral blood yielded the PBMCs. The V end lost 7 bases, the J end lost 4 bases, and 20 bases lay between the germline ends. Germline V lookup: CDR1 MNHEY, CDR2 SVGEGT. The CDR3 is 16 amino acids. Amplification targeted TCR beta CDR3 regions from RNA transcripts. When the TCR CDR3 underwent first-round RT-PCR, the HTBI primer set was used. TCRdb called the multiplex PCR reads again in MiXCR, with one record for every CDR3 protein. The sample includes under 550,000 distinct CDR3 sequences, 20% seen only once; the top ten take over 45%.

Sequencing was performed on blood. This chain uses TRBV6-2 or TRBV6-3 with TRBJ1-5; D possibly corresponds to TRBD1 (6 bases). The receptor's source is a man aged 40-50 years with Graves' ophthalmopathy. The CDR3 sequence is CASKRSSEGGNQPQHF. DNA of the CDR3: TGTGCCAGCAAACGATCCTCGGAGGGGGGAAATCAGCCCCAGCATTTT.